Each of the 26 T cell receptor beta chains below was sequenced from the same sample in a study of cytomegalovirus exposure and HLA in healthy donors. In the PCR, 60 Vbeta and 13 Jbeta primers were used. Libraries were prepared by immunoSEQ multiplex PCR; TCRdb keeps only in-frame clonotypes and omits some of them. Of approximately 150,000 clones in the sample, approximately 84% are singletons; the top ten hold 1.9%. What was sequenced was PBMCs. Receptors originate from a woman in her thirties or forties in good health and CMV-seronegative.

The rearrangement links TRBV5-1 to TRBJ2-7, with 10 bases aligning to TRBD1. This CDR3 has 16 residues. Per the germline V gene, CDR1 is SGHRS and CDR2 is YFSETQ. V gave up 4 bases and J gave up 5 bases; unmatched junction bases: 12. In DNA form, the CDR3 reads TGCGCCAGCAGCCCTTACCCGACAGGGGGCTTCAACGAGCAGTACTTC. Protein sequence: CASSPYPTGGFNEQYF.

This rearrangement joins TRBV27 to TRBJ2-5; possible D gene TRBD1, 6 bases. This CDR3 region has 14 residues. Trimming left V 8 bases short and J 4 bases short, with 17 bases between. CDR1 and CDR2 from the germline V gene are MNHEY and SMNVEV (reference sequence). CDR3 DNA: TGTGCCAGCGGTCCAACGGACAGTAGAGAGACCCAGTACTTC. It codes for CASGPTDSRETQYF.

V usage is TRBV28 and J usage is TRBJ2-7, with 7 bases identical to TRBD1. From germline, CDR1 is MDHEN and CDR2 SYDVKM. The CDR3 loop spans 12 amino acids. V shed 6 bases, J shed 2 bases, and the junction held 1 base outside the gene matches. This CDR3 is CASRGQTYEQYF. CDR3 DNA sequence: TGTGCCAGCAGGGGACAGACCTACGAGCAGTACTTC.

The chain couples TRBV30 to TRBJ1-5, with D unresolved. The CDR3 has 13 amino acids. Trimming removed 0 bases from V and 3 bases from J, with 6 bases in between. CDR1 is GTSNPN, CDR2 SVGIG, per germline (reference sequence). For the CDR3, the DNA is TGTGCCTGGAGTGTCAGTGACAATCAGCCCCAGCATTTT. It is translated as CAWSVSDNQPQHF.

The rearrangement links TRBV10-1 to TRBJ1-5; perhaps TRBD1 as D (5 bases). The CDR3 length is 18 residues. Germline CDR1 WNHNN, CDR2 SYGVQD (reference sequence). Trimming took off 7 bases at V and 6 bases at J, with 28 bases between the two ends. CDR3 amino acids: CASNSTQVLPPRSQPQHF. The CDR3 bases are TGCGCCAGCAATTCAACACAGGTCCTTCCTCCCAGGTCTCAGCCCCAGCATTTT.

The J gene is TRBJ1-1, the V gene TRBV28, with D unresolved. The CDR3 is made up of 12 amino acids. Looked up from germline, CDR1 is MDHEN and CDR2 is SYDVKM. V shed 2 bases and J shed 7 bases, with 8 bases lying between them. The CDR3 coding sequence is TGTGCCAGCAGTTTAACTAAAATTGAAGCTTTCTTT. As protein: CASSLTKIEAFF.

This chain links TRBV9 with TRBJ2-7; TRBD1 agrees at 7 bases. V dropped 2 bases and J dropped 2; count of bases not matched to a gene: 4. The CDR3 has 14 amino acids. The germline V gene encodes CDR1 SGDLS and CDR2 YYNGEE. The CDR3, as DNA: TGTGCCAGCAGCGTGACAGGGCGAACCTACGAGCAGTACTTC. It yields the protein CASSVTGRTYEQYF.

This chain links TRBV10-1 with TRBJ1-1, with a weak D call TRBD1 (6 bases). Trimming took 6 bases from V and 1 from J, leaving 15 bases between them. Germline V gives CDR1 WNHNN, CDR2 SYGVQD (reference sequence). This CDR3 is built from 15 residues. This CDR3 reads CASSATGSKNTEAFF. The DNA of the CDR3 is TGCGCCAGCAGCGCTACAGGGTCTAAGAACACTGAAGCTTTCTTT.

The chain has TRBV28 and TRBJ1-1, with 8 bases aligning to TRBD1. CDR1 and CDR2 from the germline V gene are MDHEN and SYDVKM. The CDR3 loop spans 15 amino acids. J was trimmed by 8 bases and V by 4 bases; bases with no gene match: 12. The CDR3 region is CASSSGGEGDREAFF. As DNA, the CDR3 is TGTGCCAGCAGTTCAGGGGGCGAGGGGGACCGGGAAGCTTTCTTT.

The table lists this clone with a count of one. The chain combines TRBV4-1 with TRBJ2-5, with TRBD1 identical over 10 bases. The last part of the DNA fits TRBJ2-7 better; the J call may be wrong. The CDR3 runs 16 residues. Germline values: CDR1 MGHRA, CDR2 YSYEKL. The CDR3 DNA sequence: TGCGCCAGCAGCCGAGTACCAGACAGGGGGCTCTACGAGCAGTACTTC. It specifies CASSRVPDRGLYEQYF.

This sequence joins TRBV7-8 and TRBJ2-7, with D possibly matching TRBD1 (5 bases). This CDR3 comprises 15 residues. The germline V gene encodes CDR1 SGHVS and CDR2 FQNEAQ. The V end lost 1 base, the J end lost 3 bases, and 13 bases lay between the germline ends. The CDR3, as DNA: TGTGCCAGCAGCTTAGTCACAGGCGGACACTACGAGCAGTACTTC. Amino acids: CASSLVTGGHYEQYF.

Points on this clone: Distinct nucleotide sequences in the sample also encode this CDR3. The V gene is TRBV6-1, the J gene TRBJ1-5; TRBD1 might be the D (6 bases). Germline V gene sequence: CDR1 MNHNS, CDR2 SASEGT. Deletions cut 2 bases from V and 4 bases from J, with 9 bases between. There are 14 residues in the CDR3. In DNA form, the CDR3 reads TGTGCCAGCAGTGAACAGGGGTTAAATCAGCCCCAGCATTTT. Amino acids: CASSEQGLNQPQHF.

The V call is TRBV14, the J call TRBJ2-1; D remains unclear. The CDR3 totals 14 residues. CDR1 and CDR2 (germline): SGHDN, FVKESK. V was pared by 6 bases and J by 8 bases, with 17 bases between. In nucleotides, the CDR3 is TGTGCCAGCAGACCAAATCTAGTCACCGATGAGCAGTTCTTC. It translates to CASRPNLVTDEQFF.

The chain joins TRBV6-4 to TRBJ2-2; D may be TRBD2 (6 bases). The length of the CDR3 is 19 residues. Looked up from germline, CDR1 is MRHNA and CDR2 is SNTAGT. V lost 5 bases and J lost 6, with 28 bases in between. As DNA, the CDR3 is TGTGCCAGCAGTAGTATCCCCCCGCGGGGCCAAGAGGTCGCCGGGGAGCTGTTTTTT. It codes for CASSSIPPRGQEVAGELFF.

This chain joins TRBV6-5 and TRBJ2-5; 7 bases fit TRBD2. The DNA end is more similar to TRBJ2-7, so the J call may be wrong. The CDR3 has 15 residues. From germline, CDR1 is MNHEY and CDR2 SVGAGI. The CDR3 spells CASSYLRGDWYEQYF. CDR3 DNA sequence: TGTGCCAGCAGTTATCTACGGGGGGATTGGTACGAGCAGTACTTC.

This clone was detected only once. This sequence joins TRBV7-9 and TRBJ2-1; D possibly corresponds to TRBD2 (6 bases). V was clipped by 5 bases and J by 0 bases, with 17 bases between them. Germline CDR1 SEHNR, CDR2 FQNEAQ (reference sequence). This CDR3 is built from 17 residues. This chain's CDR3 is CASSPGLGVISYNEQFF. CDR3 DNA sequence: TGTGCCAGCAGCCCGGGACTGGGGGTAATCTCCTACAATGAGCAGTTCTTC.

The rearrangement links TRBV27 to TRBJ2-7; 9 positions agree with TRBD1. The CDR3 runs 16 residues. The J segment lost 2 bases and the V segment lost 5 bases, leaving 10 bases of the junction unmatched. In germline, CDR1 is MNHEY, CDR2 SMNVEV (reference sequence). The CDR3 nucleotides are TGTGCCAGCAGTCAAGTGGACAGGGGTTACACCTACGAGCAGTACTTC. Translating it yields CASSQVDRGYTYEQYF.

The V and J genes are TRBV6-6 and TRBJ2-7, with TRBD2 as a possible D gene (6 bases). Germline-derived CDR1 and CDR2 are MNHNY and SVGAGI (reference sequence). The CDR3 has 12 amino acids. V lost 6 bases and J lost 6, with 12 bases in between. CDR3 loop: CASSPGAGEQYF. The CDR3 bases are TGTGCCAGCAGCCCGGGAGCGGGCGAGCAGTACTTC.

V and J are TRBV6-6 and TRBJ2-4; tentatively, D is TRBD1 (5 bases). The CDR3 covers 15 residues. Trimming left V 2 bases short and J 2 bases short, with 10 bases between. The germline gives CDR1 MNHNY, CDR2 SVGAGI (reference sequence). The CDR3 DNA is TGTGCCAGCAGTTACGTAGGGGTTTCCAAAAACATTCAGTACTTC. Amino acid sequence: CASSYVGVSKNIQYF.

CDR3: CSVIAGVKRDTQYF. The CDR3 DNA reads as TGCAGCGTTATCGCGGGAGTAAAAAGAGATACGCAGTATTTT. The rearrangement uses TRBV29-1 and TRBJ2-3; TRBD2 aligns across 7 bases. With 5 bases clipped from V and 5 bases from J, the junction kept 10 bases outside the gene matches. The CDR3 is made up of 14 amino acids. Germline CDR1 reads SQVTM; CDR2 reads ANQGSEA.

The chain links TRBV19 to TRBJ1-1; tentative D call: TRBD1 (5 bases). Between the trimmed V and J ends, which lost 3 bases and 4 bases, there was a span of 15 bases. The V gene's germline CDR1 is LNHDA and CDR2 SQIVND (reference sequence). The CDR3 is 15 amino acids. The CDR3 spells CASSIPGVVVTEAFF. The CDR3 region has the DNA TGTGCCAGTAGTATTCCGGGGGTCGTTGTCACTGAAGCTTTCTTT.

Comments on this clone: Its ends do not fully match the called genes, so a read error is possible. The chain uses TRBV7-2 and TRBJ1-2; D is unresolved. Germline assignment: CDR1 SGHTA and CDR2 FQGNSA. CDR3 size: 13 residues. The CDR3 spells CASLAATNYGYTF. The CDR3 bases are TGTGCCAGCCTGGCGGCAACTAATTATGGCTACACCTTC.

The chain joins TRBV6-1 to TRBJ2-7; 7 bases align to TRBD2. Per the germline V gene, CDR1 is MNHNS and CDR2 is SASEGT. V gave up 7 bases and J gave up 6 bases; unmatched junction bases: 9. CDR3 length equals 13 residues. The CDR3 loop is CASILHRGSEQYF. Here the CDR3 DNA reads TGTGCCAGCATTCTTCACCGCGGGAGCGAGCAGTACTTC.

Written as DNA, the CDR3 is TGCAGCGCCTGGGACACCAGCTCCTACGAGCAGTACTTC. Protein sequence: CSAWDTSSYEQYF. The rearrangement uses TRBV29-1 and TRBJ2-7; the D gene is possibly TRBD1 (6 bases). V was cut by 7 bases and J by 0 bases, with 13 bases left in between. The CDR3 extends over 13 amino acids. Germline V lookup: CDR1 SQVTM, CDR2 ANQGSEA.

The chain couples TRBV7-8 to TRBJ2-2; D perhaps matches TRBD2 (5 bases). Germline V gene sequence: CDR1 SGHVS, CDR2 FQNEAQ. This CDR3 spans 14 amino acids. V was pared by 2 bases and J by 2 bases, with 6 bases between. For the CDR3, the DNA is TGTGCCAGCAGCTTAAGCGGTAACACCGGGGAGCTGTTTTTT. Translated: CASSLSGNTGELFF. Full variable domain (remainder filled in from reference TRBV7-8 and TRBJ2-2): GAGVSQSPRYKVAKRGQDVALRCDPISGHVSLFWYQQALGQGPEFLTYFQNEAQLDKSGLPSDRFFAERPEGSVSTLKIQRTQQEDSAVYLCASSLSGNTGELFFGEGSRLTVL.

V usage is TRBV4-2 and J usage is TRBJ2-7; 10 bases are shared with TRBD2. This CDR3 comprises 18 residues. With 2 bases clipped from V and 1 base from J, the junction kept 11 bases outside the gene matches. Germline lookup yields CDR1 LGHNA and CDR2 YNFKEQ. CDR3 sequence: CASSQIDLAGALSYEQYF. DNA of the CDR3: TGTGCCAGCAGCCAAATAGATCTAGCGGGAGCTCTTTCCTACGAGCAGTACTTC.